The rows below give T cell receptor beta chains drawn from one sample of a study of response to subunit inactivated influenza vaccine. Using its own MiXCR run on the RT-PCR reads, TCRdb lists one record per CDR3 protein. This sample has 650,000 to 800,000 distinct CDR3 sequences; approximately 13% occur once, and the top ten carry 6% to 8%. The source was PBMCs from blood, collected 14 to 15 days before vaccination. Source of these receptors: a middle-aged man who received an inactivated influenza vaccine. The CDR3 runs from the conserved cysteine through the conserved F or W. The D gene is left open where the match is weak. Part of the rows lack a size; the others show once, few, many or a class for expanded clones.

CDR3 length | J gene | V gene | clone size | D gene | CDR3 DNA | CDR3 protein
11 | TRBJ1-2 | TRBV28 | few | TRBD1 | TGTGCCACTGGGACAGCCTATGGCTACACCTTC | CATGTAYGYTF
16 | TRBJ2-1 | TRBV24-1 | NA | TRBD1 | TGTGCCACCAGTGATTATTACTCCGGGACAGACAATGAGCAGTTCTTC | CATSDYYSGTDNEQFF
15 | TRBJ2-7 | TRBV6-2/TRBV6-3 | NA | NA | TGTGCCAGCAGTCGTGGGAGAGGAGGTACCTACGAGCAGTACTTC | CASSRGRGGTYEQYF
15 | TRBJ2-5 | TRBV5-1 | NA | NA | TGCGCCAGCAGCTTGGCCTCGGGTTCGGGGCAGACCCAGTACTTC | CASSLASGSGQTQYF
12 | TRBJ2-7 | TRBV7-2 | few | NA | TGTGCCAGCAGCTTTCAGGGATCCGAGCAGTACTTC | CASSFQGSEQYF
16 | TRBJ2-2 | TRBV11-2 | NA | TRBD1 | TGTGCCAGCAGCACCACCTCAGGGGGCAGGACCGGGGAGCTGTTTTTT | CASSTTSGGRTGELFF
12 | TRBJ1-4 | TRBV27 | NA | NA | TGTGCCAGCAGTTCTATCGGTGAAAAACTGTTTTTT | CASSSIGEKLFF
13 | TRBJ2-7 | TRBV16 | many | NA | TGTGCCAGCAGCCTTCTAGGGAACTACGAGCAGTACTTC | CASSLLGNYEQYF
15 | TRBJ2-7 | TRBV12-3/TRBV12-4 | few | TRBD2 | TGTGCCAGCAGTTTACAGGCGGGGGAATTCTACGAGCAGTACTTC | CASSLQAGEFYEQYF
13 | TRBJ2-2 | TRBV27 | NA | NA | TGTGCCAGCAGTATGACAGGCCCCGGGGAGCTGTTTTTT | CASSMTGPGELFF
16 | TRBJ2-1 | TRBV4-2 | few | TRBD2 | TGTGCCAGCAGCCCTATCGGGAGGGAGGTTCACAATGAGCAGTTCTTC | CASSPIGREVHNEQFF
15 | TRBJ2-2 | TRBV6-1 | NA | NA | TGTGCCAGCAGGCTACAGGAGGATTACACCGGGGAGCTGTTTTTT | CASRLQEDYTGELFF
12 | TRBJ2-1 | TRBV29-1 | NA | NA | TGCAGCGTTGGCGGGCCCTACAATGAGCAGTTCTTC | CSVGGPYNEQFF
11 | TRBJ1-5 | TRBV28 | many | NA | TGTGCCAGCAGTTCGGGTCAGCCCCAGCATTTT | CASSSGQPQHF
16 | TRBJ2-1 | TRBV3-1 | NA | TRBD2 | TGTGCCAGCAGCCCCAGGACTAGCGGGGCCAACAATGAGCAGTTCTTC | CASSPRTSGANNEQFF
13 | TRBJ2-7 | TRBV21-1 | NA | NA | TGTGCCAGCACCTGGACTCCCCCCTACGAGCAGTACTTC | CASTWTPPYEQYF
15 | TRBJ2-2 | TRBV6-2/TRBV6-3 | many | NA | TGTGCCAGCAGTTACGTTGCGGCTAACACCGGGGAGCTGTTTTTT | CASSYVAANTGELFF
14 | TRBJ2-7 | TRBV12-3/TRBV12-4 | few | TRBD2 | TGTGCCAGCAGGCCTAGCGGGGGAGGAGTCGAGCAGTACTTC | CASRPSGGGVEQYF
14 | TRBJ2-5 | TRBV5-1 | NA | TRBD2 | TGCGCCAGCAGCTTGGGGGACTATACAGAGACCCAGTACTTC | CASSLGDYTETQYF
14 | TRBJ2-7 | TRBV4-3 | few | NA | TGCGCCAGCAGCCAAGGCCCCCAGGGGCGCGAGCAGTACTTC | CASSQGPQGREQYF
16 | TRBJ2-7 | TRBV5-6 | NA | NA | TGTGCCAGCAGCGATTTGCTCGGGGGTTATACCTACGAGCAGTACTTC | CASSDLLGGYTYEQYF
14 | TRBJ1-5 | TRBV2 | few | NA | TGTGCCAGCAGTGAGGACACTAGCAATCAGCCCCAGCATTTT | CASSEDTSNQPQHF
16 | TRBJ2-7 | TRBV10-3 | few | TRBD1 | TGTGCCATCAGTGACCGCGGACAGGGGGGGACCTACGAGCAGTACTTC | CAISDRGQGGTYEQYF
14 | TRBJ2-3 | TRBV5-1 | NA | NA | TGCGCCAGCAGCGTAGCGAGGGACACAGATACGCAGTATTTT | CASSVARDTDTQYF
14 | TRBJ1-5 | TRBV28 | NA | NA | TGTGCCAGCAATAGCAGGGTATTCAATCAGCCCCAGCATTTT | CASNSRVFNQPQHF
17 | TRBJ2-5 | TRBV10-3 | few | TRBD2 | TGTGCCATCAGTGAGGATCGAGCGGGGCCTTGGGGGACCACCCAGTACTTC | CAISEDRAGPWGTTQYF
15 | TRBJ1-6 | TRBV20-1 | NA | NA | TGCAGTGCTAGAGATATGGGCAGGGGAGACTCACCCCTCCACTTT | CSARDMGRGDSPLHF
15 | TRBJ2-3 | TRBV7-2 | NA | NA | TGTGCCAGCAGCTTAGTGAAGCGGAGCACAGATACGCAGTATTTT | CASSLVKRSTDTQYF
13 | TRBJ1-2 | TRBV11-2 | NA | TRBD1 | TGTGCCAGCAGCTCCGACAGGGGGGGTGGCTACACCTTC | CASSSDRGGGYTF
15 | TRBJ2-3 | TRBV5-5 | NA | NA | TGTGCCAGCAGCGAGATTCGGGGCCTCACAGATACGCAGTATTTT | CASSEIRGLTDTQYF
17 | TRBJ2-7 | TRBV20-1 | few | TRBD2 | TGCAGTGCCCATCCCTTTCCGGGACTAGCGGGAGAGTACGAGCAGTACTTC | CSAHPFPGLAGEYEQYF
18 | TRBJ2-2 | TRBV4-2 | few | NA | TGTGCCAGCAGCCAAGTTGATATGGGAGCGGTAAACACCGGGGAGCTGTTTTTT | CASSQVDMGAVNTGELFF
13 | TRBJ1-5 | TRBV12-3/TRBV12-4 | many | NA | TGTGCCAGCAGTTTAGTCAGGGGCCAGCCCCAGCATTTT | CASSLVRGQPQHF